Listed here are 23 T cell receptor beta chains from one sample, sequenced in a study of blood T cell repertoires in COVID-19. TCRdb keeps only in-frame clones here, not all; method: immunoSEQ multiplex PCR. The table lists fewer than 150,000 clones, roughly four fifths of them singletons, with roughly 8.6% in the top ten. Sequencing was done on a sample of peripheral blood. The source of these receptors is an elderly woman in a cohort sampled during active or convalescent COVID-19.

This clone was found a few times. The gene calls are TRBV5-7 and TRBJ1-5; the D is unclear. TRBV5-7 is marked as an open reading frame, function uncertain. Trimming took 0 bases from V and 2 from J, leaving 6 bases between them. The CDR3 is 14 residues long. CDR3 nucleotide sequence: TGTGCCAGCAGCTTGGTGCGGGGCAATCAGCCCCAGCATTTT. This sequence encodes CASSLVRGNQPQHF.

The chain carries TRBV9 and TRBJ2-1, with TRBD1 as a possible D gene (5 bases). Germline assignment: CDR1 SGDLS and CDR2 YYNGEE. This CDR3 contains 14 residues. Between the trimmed V and J ends, which lost 1 base and 1 base, there was a span of 6 bases. The CDR3 DNA sequence: TGTGCCAGCAGCGTACAGGGATCCTACAATGAGCAGTTCTTC. It codes for CASSVQGSYNEQFF.

This clone was counted only a few times. This chain connects TRBV13 to TRBJ1-2; TRBD1 might be the D (6 bases). The length of the CDR3 is 16 residues. The ends were cut back, 4 bases at V and 4 bases at J, with 19 bases in the middle. CDR1 is PRHDT and CDR2 is FYEKMQ in the germline V gene (reference sequence). The CDR3 sequence is CASSSWGGLPIYGYTF. The CDR3 nucleotides read TGTGCCAGCAGCTCCTGGGGGGGCCTGCCTATCTATGGCTACACCTTC.

The chain couples TRBV18 to TRBJ1-3; TRBD1 matches 11 bases. The V and J ends lost 3 bases and 8 bases, in that order; junction bases with no gene match: 6. There are 15 residues in the CDR3. Germline lookup yields CDR1 KGHSH and CDR2 LQKENI. As DNA, the CDR3 is TGTGCCAGCTCACCTTGGACAGGGGGCATAGACACCATATATTTT. It yields the protein CASSPWTGGIDTIYF.

This clone appeared a few times. This chain links TRBV3-1 (or the pseudogene TRBV3-2) with TRBJ1-6, with TRBD1 matching over 7 bases. CDR1 is LGHDT, CDR2 YNNKEL, per germline (reference sequence). This CDR3 contains 16 residues. The ends lost 4 bases at V and 0 bases at J; junction bases unmatched: 3. The CDR3 DNA reads as TGTGCCAGCAGCCCGACAGGGAACTCCTATAATTCACCCCTCCACTTT. Translated, it gives CASSPTGNSYNSPLHF.

The rearrangement links TRBV12-3 or TRBV12-4 to TRBJ2-7; 7 nucleotides match TRBD1. The length of the CDR3 is 13 residues. Germline trimming cut 5 bases from V and 2 bases from J; bases unmatched to any gene: 3. The CDR3 region is CASSRDSPYEQYF. The DNA for the CDR3 is TGTGCCAGCAGTCGGGACAGCCCCTACGAGCAGTACTTC.

The chain links TRBV18 to TRBJ1-5; D is perhaps TRBD1 (5 bases). V lost 4 bases and J lost 0, with 16 bases in between. The CDR3 sequence is 17 residues long. CDR1 is KGHSH and CDR2 is LQKENI in the germline V gene. The chain's CDR3 is CASSQQTAANSNQPQHF. The CDR3 DNA follows: TGTGCCAGCTCACAACAGACAGCTGCCAATAGCAATCAGCCCCAGCATTTT.

The V and J genes are TRBV29-1 and TRBJ1-5; 9 bases line up with TRBD1. Germline-derived CDR1 and CDR2 are SQVTM and ANQGSEA. V shed 5 bases and J 4 bases; nucleotides not matched to a gene: 12. CDR3 size: 16 residues. CDR3 in DNA: TGCAGCGTTACGGTTGGGACAGGGTTGGTAAATCAGCCCCAGCATTTT. This gives the protein CSVTVGTGLVNQPQHF. Variable domain in full (rest from reference TRBV29-1 and TRBJ1-5): SAVISQKPSRDICQRGTSLTIQCQVDSQVTMMFWYRQQPGQSLTLIATANQGSEATYESGFVIDKFPISRPNLTFSTLTVSNMSPEDSSIYLCSVTVGTGLVNQPQHFGDGTRLSIL.

The CDR3 nucleotides read TGTGCCATCAGTGATAGGGGGTACTACGAGCAGTACGTC. Protein product: CAISDRGYYEQYV. The chain is built from TRBV10-3 and TRBJ2-7; possible D gene TRBD1, 6 bases. Trimming took 3 bases from V and 3 from J, leaving 9 bases between them. The CDR3 is 13 amino acids. Germline-derived CDR1 and CDR2 are ENHRY and SYGVKD.

This rearrangement joins TRBV6-5 to TRBJ1-2; 7 bases line up with TRBD1. The CDR3 sequence is 14 residues long. The germline V gene has CDR1 MNHEY and CDR2 SVGAGI. The V gene end was trimmed by 7 bases and the J gene end by 8 bases; junction bases not matched to a gene: 13. The CDR3: CASTGDSSFLGYTF. The CDR3 DNA reads TGTGCCAGCACCGGGGACAGTTCCTTCCTCGGCTACACCTTC.

The chain couples TRBV2 to TRBJ1-2; tentatively, D is TRBD1 (6 bases). The CDR3 is made up of 14 amino acids. V lost 7 bases and J lost 7, with 19 bases in between. Germline V CDR1 and CDR2: SNHLY, FYNNEI. As DNA, the CDR3 is TGTGCCAGCAATAACGGGGGGGCGTTGGGTGGCTACACCTTC. This codes for CASNNGGALGGYTF.

The chain is built from TRBV7-6 and TRBJ2-2; 11 bases fit TRBD1. After removal of 5 bases from V and 4 bases from J, the junction contained 6 bases not matched to a gene. Germline lookup yields CDR1 SGHVS and CDR2 FNYEAQ. The CDR3 spans 16 residues. CDR3 sequence reads: CASSDGQGASTGELFF. CDR3 in DNA: TGTGCCAGCAGCGACGGACAGGGGGCGAGCACCGGGGAGCTGTTTTTT.

This clone appeared once. The gene calls are TRBV7-9 and TRBJ2-3; D gene ambiguous. Between the trimmed V and J ends, which lost 5 bases and 1 base, there was a span of 16 bases. The V gene's germline CDR1 is SEHNR and CDR2 FQNEAQ (reference sequence). There are 16 residues in the CDR3. The CDR3 DNA is TGTGCCAGCAGCCCTCGGTTAGTCGTGGGCACAGATACGCAGTATTTT. Its protein is CASSPRLVVGTDTQYF.

About this clone: Mismatch with germline at one junction end may stem from a read error. The V gene is TRBV6-1, the J gene TRBJ2-7; a possible D gene is TRBD2 (5 bases). The CDR3 sequence is 12 residues long. Per the germline V gene, CDR1 is MNHNS and CDR2 is SASEGT. The chain's CDR3 is CASSEGLSPRDF. In DNA form, the CDR3 reads TGTGCCAGCAGTGAAGGCTTAAGCCCGAGGGACTTC.

The J gene is TRBJ1-2, the V gene TRBV6-2 or TRBV6-3; D is possibly TRBD1 (5 bases). V was clipped by 2 bases and J by 8 bases, with 9 bases between them. Per the germline V gene, CDR1 is MNHEY and CDR2 is SVGEGT. This CDR3 spans 12 amino acids. The CDR3 here is CASSYRTYGYTF. The CDR3 bases are TGTGCCAGCAGTTACCGGACATACGGCTACACCTTC.

This chain links TRBV5-1 with TRBJ2-3, with D possibly TRBD1 on 5 matching bases. CDR3 length equals 14 residues. The germline V gene has CDR1 SGHRS and CDR2 YFSETQ. V was pared by 0 bases and J by 3 bases, with 8 bases between. The CDR3 DNA sequence: TGCGCCAGCAGCTTGGCGTCAGGGACAGATACGCAGTATTTT. This codes for CASSLASGTDTQYF.

The chain employs TRBV18 and TRBJ2-5; 7 nucleotides align to TRBD1. Trimming at V came to 5 bases and at J to 2 bases, leaving 5 bases not matched to a gene. From germline, CDR1 is KGHSH and CDR2 LQKENI. This CDR3 spans 14 amino acids. The CDR3 spells CASSSRQGQETQYF. The CDR3 DNA follows: TGTGCCAGCTCATCCCGACAGGGACAAGAGACCCAGTACTTC.

The rearrangement uses TRBV7-8 and TRBJ2-3, with D perhaps TRBD1 (5 bases). V was clipped by 2 bases and J by 11 bases, with 17 bases between them. The germline gives CDR1 SGHVS, CDR2 FQNEAQ. The CDR3 runs to 14 residues. CDR3 nucleotides: TGTGCCAGCAGCTTACAGGGTTCCCCCGGTGGGCAGTATTTT. It encodes CASSLQGSPGGQYF.

The rearrangement joins TRBV5-4 to TRBJ2-7; the match to TRBD1 covers 7 bases. Per germline, CDR1 SGHNT and CDR2 YYREEE (reference sequence). This CDR3 has 12 residues. Trimming at V came to 2 bases and at J to 6 bases, leaving 2 bases not matched to a gene. The CDR3, as DNA: TGTGCCAGCAGCTTCGACAGGGCCGAGCAGTACTTC. Translated: CASSFDRAEQYF.

V usage is TRBV28 and J usage is TRBJ1-5; possible D gene TRBD1, 5 bases. Between the trimmed V and J ends, which lost 8 bases and 6 bases, there was a span of 20 bases. Looked up from germline, CDR1 is MDHEN and CDR2 is SYDVKM. CDR3 length: 15 amino acids. The CDR3 region is CASSRVEGTSQPQHF. The CDR3 coding sequence is TGTGCCAGCTCCAGGGTTGAAGGCACGAGTCAGCCCCAGCATTTT.

The V and J genes are TRBV9 and TRBJ2-2, with TRBD2 identical over 13 bases. V shed 6 bases and J 7 bases; nucleotides not matched to a gene: 3. Per the germline V gene, CDR1 is SGDLS and CDR2 is YYNGEE. This CDR3 contains 14 residues. The CDR3 region has the DNA TGTGCCAGCAAGGGACTAGCGGGGATCGGGGAGCTGTTTTTT. It translates to CASKGLAGIGELFF.

This chain links TRBV7-2 with TRBJ2-2, with unresolved D. The CDR3 loop spans 12 amino acids. V lost 5 bases, J lost 4 bases, and 5 bases lay in between. The germline CDR1 and CDR2 sequences are SGHTA and FQGNSA. DNA for the CDR3: TGTGCCAGCAGCCAAATCACCGGGGAGCTGTTTTTT. Amino acid sequence: CASSQITGELFF.

The chain links TRBV5-5 to TRBJ1-1; TRBD1 matches 7 bases. CDR1 and CDR2 (germline): SGHKS, YYEKEE (reference sequence). V trimming: 0 bases; J trimming: 1 base; junction bases outside the gene matches: 9. CDR3 length equals 17 residues. The CDR3 protein is CASSLGDSDRWNTEAFF. Here the CDR3 DNA reads TGTGCCAGCAGCTTGGGAGATTCGGACAGGTGGAACACTGAAGCTTTCTTT.